These 11 T cell receptor beta chains originate from one sample sequenced in a study of cytomegalovirus exposure and HLA in healthy donors. The PCR contained 60 Vbeta and 13 Jbeta primers. Here immunoSEQ multiplex PCR was the method, and the copy in TCRdb shows in-frame clones only, minus some. The sample lists 75,000 to 100,000 clones, roughly three quarters occurring once. The material sequenced was PBMCs. The origin of the receptors is an older woman in good health and CMV-seropositive.

V usage is TRBV5-1 and J usage is TRBJ2-7; tentative D call: TRBD2 (7 bases). Germline loops: CDR1 SGHRS, CDR2 YFSETQ. The CDR3 length is 15 residues. Trimming left V 4 bases short and J 0 bases short, with 14 bases between. The CDR3, as DNA: TGCGCCAGCAGCCCTACGGGGGGCATCTCCTACGAGCAGTACTTC. Encoded protein: CASSPTGGISYEQYF.

The chain recombines TRBV10-3 with TRBJ2-2; 7 nucleotides line up with TRBD2. V was pared by 9 bases and J by 2 bases, with 6 bases of the junction left unmatched. Germline V gives CDR1 ENHRY, CDR2 SYGVKD. This CDR3 is 14 amino acids long. This CDR3 is CAIYPGGNTGELFF. Written as DNA, the CDR3 is TGTGCCATTTACCCGGGAGGTAACACCGGGGAGCTGTTTTTT.

The chain is built from TRBV4-1 and TRBJ2-7; TRBD2 agrees at 7 bases. This CDR3 contains 14 residues. CDR1 and CDR2 from the germline V gene are MGHRA and YSYEKL. Germline trimming cut 1 base from V and 5 bases from J; bases unmatched to any gene: 5. The CDR3 reads CASSQALRGDEQYF. CDR3 sequence (DNA): TGCGCCAGCAGCCAAGCATTACGGGGGGACGAGCAGTACTTC.

This clone was found once. The DNA for the CDR3 is TGTGCCAGTAGTAGGATAGCGGGAGTTGGCTCTGGGGCCAACGTCCTGACTTTC. It specifies CASSRIAGVGSGANVLTF. This sequence joins TRBV19 and TRBJ2-6; 9 nucleotides agree with TRBD2. Trimming took 4 bases from V and 0 from J; bases not matched to a gene: 7. CDR1 LNHDA and CDR2 SQIVND come from the germline V gene (reference sequence). The CDR3 spans 18 residues.

The gene calls are TRBV7-9 and TRBJ2-2; 10 positions agree with TRBD2. CDR1 is SEHNR, CDR2 FQNEAQ, per germline (reference sequence). The CDR3 has 17 residues. Trimming removed 2 bases from V and 6 bases from J; junction bases left unmatched: 9. Written as DNA, the CDR3 is TGTGCCAGCAGCTTATCGGTCCTAGCGGGAGCCTCCGGGGAGCTGTTTTTT. Translated: CASSLSVLAGASGELFF.

The chain uses TRBV7-8 and TRBJ2-1; 9 nucleotides agree with TRBD2. The J segment lost 4 bases and the V segment lost 4 bases, leaving 5 bases of the junction unmatched. CDR1 is SGHVS, CDR2 FQNEAQ, per germline. The CDR3 sequence is 15 residues long. CDR3 DNA sequence: TGTGCCAGCAGCTCCAGACTAGCGGAGTACAATGAGCAGTTCTTC. Its translation: CASSSRLAEYNEQFF.

The chain uses TRBV15 and TRBJ2-5; a weak D match, TRBD2 (6 bases). The CDR3 sequence is 14 residues long. The V end lost 0 bases, the J end lost 5 bases, and 10 bases lay between the germline ends. Germline loops: CDR1 LNHNV, CDR2 YYDKDF (reference sequence). The CDR3 protein is CATSREEGRETQYF. For the CDR3, the DNA is TGTGCCACCAGCAGAGAGGAGGGGAGGGAGACCCAGTACTTC.

The DNA of the CDR3 is TGTGCCAGCTCACCACCGGCAGGGGGCGTCTCTGGGGCCAACGTCCTGACTTTC. Its translation is CASSPPAGGVSGANVLTF. The chain uses TRBV18 and TRBJ2-6; 8 nucleotides agree with TRBD1. This CDR3 comprises 18 residues. The V gene's germline CDR1 is KGHSH and CDR2 LQKENI. V lost 0 bases and J lost 0; bases outside the gene matches: 4. Looking up the rest from reference TRBV18 and TRBJ2-6 gives the full variable domain: NAGVMQNPRHLVRRRGQEARLRCSPMKGHSHVYWYRQLPEEGLKFMVYLQKENIIDESGMPKERFSAEFPKEGPSILRIQQVVRGDSAAYFCASSPPAGGVSGANVLTFGAGSRLTVL.

This clone was seen only once. This chain joins TRBV28 and TRBJ2-7; 7 nucleotides align to TRBD1. The CDR3 sequence is 14 residues long. V gave up 5 bases and J gave up 3 bases; unmatched junction bases: 7. From germline, CDR1 is MDHEN and CDR2 SYDVKM. CDR3 loop: CASSGGRDSYEQYF. CDR3 coding DNA: TGTGCCAGCAGTGGGGGCCGGGACAGCTACGAGCAGTACTTC.

This chain uses TRBV6-6 with TRBJ1-1; D might be TRBD1 (5 bases). V was clipped by 5 bases and J by 11 bases, with 12 bases between them. This CDR3 has 11 amino acids. In germline, CDR1 is MNHNY, CDR2 SVGAGI (reference sequence). The CDR3 spells CASSVDSQAFF. In DNA form, the CDR3 reads TGTGCCAGCAGTGTCGACAGTCAGGCTTTCTTT.

J is TRBJ2-2 and V is TRBV5-1, with 8 bases identical to TRBD2. There are 15 residues in the CDR3. In germline, CDR1 is SGHRS, CDR2 YFSETQ. V lost 3 bases to trimming and J lost 5 bases; unmatched junction nucleotides: 6. The CDR3 loop reads CASSSGLAKTGELFF. The CDR3, as DNA: TGCGCCAGCAGCTCCGGACTAGCAAAGACCGGGGAGCTGTTTTTT.